This T cell receptor (beta chain) is drawn from a study of T cells in localized non-small cell lung cancer. General study points: Sequencing, confined to only one tumor region, leaves heterogeneity possible. The study found T cell clonality highest in uninvolved adjacent lung, above tumor. Turning up in adjacent lung were a median approximately 60 of the top 100 tumor clones. There was an association of higher blood T cell density with longer overall survival.

Comments on this clone: The antigen is not known.

This table comes from immunoSEQ multiplex PCR, and its TCRdb copy is limited to in-frame clones, with some not included. The sample carries 100,000 to 150,000 clones, 89% recorded once. This specimen was peripheral blood, taken before any cancer treatment. This TCR derives from a female donor of 60 years or more with stage I lung adenocarcinoma.

CDR3 in amino acids: CASSRRGGTGEDSTEAFF. CDR3 sequence (DNA): TGTGCCAGCAGCAGGAGGGGGGGGACAGGAGAGGACTCCACTGAAGCTTTCTTT. The chain couples TRBV21-1 to TRBJ1-1; the tabulated D call, TRBD1, remains unverified against the DNA. TRBV21-1 is noted as a pseudogene. The CDR3 totals 18 residues.